Listed here are 8 T cell receptor beta chains from one sample, sequenced in a study of blood T cell repertoires in COVID-19. Only in-frame clones appear in the TCRdb table, and some are missing; sequencing was by immunoSEQ multiplex PCR. The sample shows 450,000 or so clones, approximately 92% of them seen only once. Sequences were obtained from peripheral blood. The receptors shown here come from a man younger than 30 with COVID-19, enrolled during active disease.

This chain joins TRBV10-3 and TRBJ1-5; TRBD1 matches 7 bases. CDR1 is ENHRY, CDR2 SYGVKD, per germline. The CDR3 consists of 16 residues. Trimming cost V 0 bases and J 6 bases; bases outside gene matches: 8. The CDR3 is CAISESAGQVSQPQHF. The DNA of the CDR3 is TGTGCCATCAGTGAGTCGGCCGGACAGGTCAGTCAGCCCCAGCATTTT.

The chain recombines TRBV30 with TRBJ1-6; D ambiguous. Germline V gene sequence: CDR1 GTSNPN, CDR2 SVGIG (reference sequence). Trimming shortened V by 1 base and J by 6 bases, and 4 bases separated the two germline ends. There are 12 residues in the CDR3. CDR3 amino acids: CAWSGVNSPLHF. CDR3 DNA: TGTGCCTGGAGTGGAGTTAATTCACCCCTCCACTTT.

The rearrangement links TRBV3-1 (or the pseudogene TRBV3-2) to TRBJ2-2; 7 nucleotides align to TRBD1. The germline V gene has CDR1 LGHDT and CDR2 YNNKEL (reference sequence). V shed 1 base and J 6 bases; nucleotides not matched to a gene: 2. This CDR3 comprises 14 residues. CDR3 sequence: CASSQGTGAGELFF. In DNA form, the CDR3 reads TGTGCCAGCAGCCAAGGAACAGGGGCCGGGGAGCTGTTTTTT.

The J gene is TRBJ2-2, the V gene TRBV5-1; 13 bases are a match to TRBD2. In germline, CDR1 is SGHRS, CDR2 YFSETQ. V shed 0 bases, J shed 6 bases, and the junction held 8 bases outside the gene matches. CDR3 length: 18 residues. Written as DNA, the CDR3 is TGCGCCAGCAGCTTGGCCCCCGGACTAGCGGGAGTGGCCGGGGAGCTGTTTTTT. Encoded protein: CASSLAPGLAGVAGELFF.

V usage is TRBV4-1 and J usage is TRBJ2-7; 9 bases map to TRBD1. Germline V gene lookup returns CDR1 MGHRA and CDR2 YSYEKL. Trimming removed 0 bases from V and 2 bases from J; junction bases left unmatched: 5. The CDR3 has 16 amino acids. The CDR3 reads CASSQDEGQGAYEQYF. The CDR3 DNA follows: TGCGCCAGCAGCCAAGATGAGGGACAGGGCGCCTACGAGCAGTACTTC.

V and J are TRBV6-2 or TRBV6-3 and TRBJ1-1, with D uncertain. The V gene lost 4 bases and the J gene lost 1 base, with 10 bases spanning the gap. The CDR3 has 14 amino acids. Germline loops: CDR1 MNHEY, CDR2 SVGEGT. CDR3 loop: CASSLDGRNTEAFF. Here the CDR3 DNA reads TGTGCCAGCAGTTTGGACGGGAGGAACACTGAAGCTTTCTTT.

This chain uses TRBV19 with TRBJ2-1; 7 bases fit TRBD2. V was clipped by 4 bases and J by 8 bases; unmatched bases: 11. This CDR3 is 15 amino acids long. Germline lookup yields CDR1 LNHDA and CDR2 SQIVND (reference sequence). CDR3 sequence: CASSRSGDLRHEQFF. In DNA form, the CDR3 reads TGTGCCAGTAGTAGGAGCGGGGACCTACGGCATGAGCAGTTCTTC.

This clone was counted a few times. CDR3 loop: CASSPLAGGQGYEQYF. Here the CDR3 DNA reads TGTGCCAGCAGCCCCCTAGCGGGAGGGCAGGGCTACGAGCAGTACTTC. The chain recombines TRBV5-4 with TRBJ2-7; TRBD2 aligns across 12 bases. The trim removed 4 bases at V and 3 bases at J, leaving 8 bases unmatched. Germline loops: CDR1 SGHNT, CDR2 YYREEE (reference sequence). This CDR3 region has 16 residues.